The clone carrying this TCR beta chain was picked up a small number of times. The sample comes from a study of blood T cell repertoires in COVID-19. Study details: Acute-phase and convalescent COVID-19 samples originated in the United States, Italy and Spain. Sources were T cells, B-cell-depleted T cells, or PBMCs; the material itself was cDNA or gDNA.

How the authors handled the data: Reference gene primer amplification gave estimated nucleated cell counts. Produced via immunoSEQ multiplex PCR; TCRdb's table is partial and in-frame only. D and trimming were read from the DNA, whereas the V and J calls and clone size are those reported in that table. This repertoire shows 39,000 or so clones, around 85% found once; its top ten account for approximately 42%. The specimen was peripheral blood. The TCR sequence derives from a man aged 35-49 years with active or convalescent COVID-19.

CDR3 in DNA: TGTGCCAGCAGCCAAGCACGCAGGGGTGAGCAGTACTTC. Its translation is CASSQARRGEQYF. V is TRBV14 and J is TRBJ2-7; D possibly corresponds to TRBD1 (6 bases). The V gene's germline CDR1 is SGHDN and CDR2 FVKESK. Between the trimmed V and J ends, which lost 1 base and 7 bases, there was a span of 11 bases. The CDR3 has 13 amino acids.